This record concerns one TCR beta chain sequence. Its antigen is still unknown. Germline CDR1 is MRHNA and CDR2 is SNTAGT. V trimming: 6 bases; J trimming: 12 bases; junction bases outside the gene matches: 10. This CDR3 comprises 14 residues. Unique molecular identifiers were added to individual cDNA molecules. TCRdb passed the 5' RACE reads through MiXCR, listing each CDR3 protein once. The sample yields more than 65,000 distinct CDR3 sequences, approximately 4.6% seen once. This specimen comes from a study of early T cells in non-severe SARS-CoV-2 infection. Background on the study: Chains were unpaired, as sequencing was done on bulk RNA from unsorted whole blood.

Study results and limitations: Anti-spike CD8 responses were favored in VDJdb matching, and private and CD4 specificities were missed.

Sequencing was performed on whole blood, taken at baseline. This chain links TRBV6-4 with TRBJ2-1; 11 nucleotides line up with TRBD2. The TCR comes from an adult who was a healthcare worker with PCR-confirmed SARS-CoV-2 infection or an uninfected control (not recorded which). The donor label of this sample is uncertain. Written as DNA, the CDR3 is TGTGCCAGCAGCACCGGACTAGCGGGCGGGGGGCAGTTCTTC. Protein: CASSTGLAGGGQFF.